These 7 T cell receptor beta chains came from one sample sequenced in a study of shared clonotypes between healthy human individuals. The table came from immunoSEQ multiplex PCR; TCRdb's copy has only in-frame clones and leaves some out. Of roughly 2.2 million clones in the sample, over 90% were seen once. The sample comprised naive CD4+ T cells from PBMCs. The sample's subset: CD45RA+ positively selected. These TCRs come from a man between 18 and 35 years old in good health. Some clones in this sample may be carry-over from other donors' samples.

This chain joins TRBV2 and TRBJ1-2; 7 bases map to TRBD1. The CDR3 covers 19 residues. Germline V lookup: CDR1 SNHLY, CDR2 FYNNEI. V was clipped by 6 bases and J by 4 bases; unmatched bases: 23. Here the CDR3 DNA reads TGTGCCAGCAGGAAAAGGACCGGGACAGAACCGACGACCTCCTATGGCTACACCTTC. Translating gives CASRKRTGTEPTTSYGYTF.

The chain uses TRBV25-1 and TRBJ1-1; unclear D gene. The CDR3 consists of 13 residues. Germline V gives CDR1 MGHDK, CDR2 SYGVNS. V dropped 8 bases and J dropped 1 base, with 11 bases sitting between them. CDR3 nucleotide sequence: TGTGCCAGCTCTAGAATGTGGAACACTGAAGCTTTCTTT. It is translated as CASSRMWNTEAFF.

This rearrangement joins TRBV6-1 to TRBJ2-7; D call uncertain. The germline V gene has CDR1 MNHNS and CDR2 SASEGT. The CDR3 has 13 amino acids. V shed 6 bases and J shed 4 bases, with 13 bases lying between them. The CDR3 DNA is TGTGCCAGCAGCGAACAGTACGCTTACGAGCAGTACTTC. The encoded protein is CASSEQYAYEQYF.

The chain employs TRBV11-3 and TRBJ2-1, with D perhaps given as TRBD1 or TRBD2 (5 bases each). Germline V lookup: CDR1 SGHNT, CDR2 YENEEA. The CDR3 has 14 amino acids. The ends were cut back, 4 bases at V and 0 bases at J, with 7 bases in the middle. CDR3 amino acids: CASSWGSSYNEQFF. In nucleotides, the CDR3 is TGTGCCAGCAGCTGGGGGAGCTCCTACAATGAGCAGTTCTTC.

V is TRBV18 and J is TRBJ2-7; D is undetermined. The CDR3 consists of 14 residues. The V end lost 3 bases, the J end lost 2 bases, and 11 bases lay between the germline ends. CDR1 is KGHSH and CDR2 is LQKENI in the germline V gene. The CDR3 DNA reads as TGTGCCAGCTCACCGTATAGTGGTACCTACGAGCAGTACTTC. It translates to CASSPYSGTYEQYF.

This clone was seen a single time. The gene calls are TRBV19 and TRBJ2-1; D tentatively reads TRBD1 or TRBD2 (5 bases each). The CDR3 is made up of 14 amino acids. Trimming took off 3 bases at V and 5 bases at J, with 11 bases between the two ends. Germline lookup yields CDR1 LNHDA and CDR2 SQIVND (reference sequence). CDR3 region: CASSMRGINNEQFF. CDR3 nucleotides: TGTGCCAGTAGTATGAGGGGAATTAACAATGAGCAGTTCTTC.

V and J are TRBV28 and TRBJ2-1; TRBD2 is a possible D gene (6 bases). Trimming removed 2 bases at V and 2 bases at J, with 10 bases between. The germline CDR1 and CDR2 sequences are MDHEN and SYDVKM. CDR3 length: 15 amino acids. As DNA, the CDR3 is TGTGCCAGCAGTTTAGCGGGGCTTACCTACAATGAGCAGTTCTTC. The encoded protein is CASSLAGLTYNEQFF.